The source of this TCR beta chain is a study of Ad26.COV2.S vaccination and SARS-CoV-2 variants. Study-level findings and limits: Ad26.COV2.S recipients had broader spike-specific TCRs (P = 0.0014).

TCRdb's table, derived via immunoSEQ multiplex PCR, lists solely in-frame clones and lacks some. The sample shows roughly 380,000 clones, 92% of them seen only once. Regarding this clone: The antigen remains unidentified.

Trimming left V 5 bases short and J 1 base short, with 9 bases between. This CDR3 has 13 residues. Germline CDR1 reads LNHDA; CDR2 reads SQIVND (reference sequence). This specimen was peripheral blood, taken after recovery from COVID-19. The chain employs TRBV19 and TRBJ2-7; D not certain. This receptor was obtained from a human donor who had recovered from COVID-19. The CDR3 loop reads CASSADVSYEQYF. The CDR3 DNA reads as TGTGCCAGTAGTGCGGACGTATCCTACGAGCAGTACTTC.